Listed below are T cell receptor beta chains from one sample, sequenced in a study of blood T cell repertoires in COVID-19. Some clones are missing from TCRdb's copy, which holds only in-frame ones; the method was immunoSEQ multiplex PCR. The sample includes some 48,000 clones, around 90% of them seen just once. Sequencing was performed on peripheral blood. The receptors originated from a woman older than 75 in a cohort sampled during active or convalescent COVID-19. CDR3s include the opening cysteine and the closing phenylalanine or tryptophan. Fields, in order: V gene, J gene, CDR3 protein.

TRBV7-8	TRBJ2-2	CASSPKDRLPGELFF
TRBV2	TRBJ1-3	CASSLLQASSGNTIYF
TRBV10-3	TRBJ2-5	CAISESLGSTGTQETQYF
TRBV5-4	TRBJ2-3	CASSPLSRPDTQYF
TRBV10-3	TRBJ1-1	CAIRATGGTEAFF
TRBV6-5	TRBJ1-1	CASSYSKQWFNTEAFF
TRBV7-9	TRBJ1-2	CASSLDSRGPNYGYTF
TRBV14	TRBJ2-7	CASSQDIWEIHEQYF
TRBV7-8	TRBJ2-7	CASSPGQGSAEQYF
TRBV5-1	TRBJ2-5	CASSLVPGGQETQYF
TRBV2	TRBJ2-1	CASTQGLNLYNEQFF
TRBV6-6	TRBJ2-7	CASRPYPRGPKNEQYF
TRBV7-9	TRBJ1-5	CASSFYSNQPQHF
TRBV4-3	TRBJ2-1	CASSQLRTSGSLYEQFF
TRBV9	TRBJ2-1	CASSPTSAEQFF
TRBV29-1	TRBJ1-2	CSVGRDRGLADYGYTF
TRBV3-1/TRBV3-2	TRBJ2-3	CASSQVASGGYTDTQYF
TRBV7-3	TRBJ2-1	CASSVSGSSYNEQFF
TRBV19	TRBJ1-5	CASSIDMAFNQPQHF
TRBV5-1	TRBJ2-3	CASSSLAGVGDTQYF
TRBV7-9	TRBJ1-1	CASSSLGGEAFF
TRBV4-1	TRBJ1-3	CASSQDSTRRAGGNTIYF
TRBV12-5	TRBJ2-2	CASGLVLTGNTGELFF
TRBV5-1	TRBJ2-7	CASSWDTSSYEQYF
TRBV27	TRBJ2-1	CASSLGQGPYNEQFF
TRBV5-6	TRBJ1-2	CASSLVPLRDYGYTF
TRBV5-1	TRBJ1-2	CASSEGTGVQGYTF
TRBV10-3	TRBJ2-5	CAISLGGAEETQYF
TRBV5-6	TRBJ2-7	CASSLSRQGIYYEQYF
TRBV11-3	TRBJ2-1	CASSLDGVSYNEQFF
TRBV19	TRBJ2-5	CASSVSPLETQYF
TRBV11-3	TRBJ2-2	CASSLGQGHGELFF
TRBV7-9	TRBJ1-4	CASSWDREGEKLFF
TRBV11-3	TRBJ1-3	CASTEGAGNTIYF
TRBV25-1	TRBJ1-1	CASNQRGQVAFF
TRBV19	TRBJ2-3	CASSVAGVSGTDTQYF
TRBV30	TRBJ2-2	CACTGTGGTWGSGELFF
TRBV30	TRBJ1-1	CACPPARGTEAFF
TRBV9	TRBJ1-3	CASSVVPETRTGNTIYF
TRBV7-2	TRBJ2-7	CASSLTGTGVPYEQYF
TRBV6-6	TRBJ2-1	CASSPFVGEGLMNEQFF
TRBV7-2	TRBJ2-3	CASSLVHRSTDTQYF
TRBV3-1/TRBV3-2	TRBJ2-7	CASSQDMGLKEQYF
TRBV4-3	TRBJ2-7	CASSQAGADEQYF
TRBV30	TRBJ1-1	CAWAAIEAFF
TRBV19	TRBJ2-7	CASSPRIRGSRRAYEQYF
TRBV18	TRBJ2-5	CASSPGLTGQETQYF
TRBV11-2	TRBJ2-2	CASSFSTGLAGELFF
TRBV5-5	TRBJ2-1	CASSLAFGTGGNEQFF